The T cell receptor (beta chain) described here comes from a study of blood T cell repertoires in COVID-19. At the level of the study: From T cells, B-cell-depleted T cells, or PBMCs came the material, which was cDNA or gDNA.

Per the original data handling: For nucleated cells, counts were estimated from reference gene primer amplification. Method: immunoSEQ multiplex PCR; TCRdb's copy keeps in-frame clones and lacks some. V, J and clone size are those of that table, while D and trimming were read from the DNA. The sample contains 55,000 to 80,000 clones, approximately 88% of which appear only once. This CDR3 contains 15 residues. J lost 2 bases, V lost 1 base, and 4 bases had no gene match. Per the germline V gene, CDR1 is LNHNV and CDR2 is YYDKDF (reference sequence). The rearrangement uses TRBV15 and TRBJ1-2, with 7 positions matching TRBD1. The sequenced sample was peripheral blood. The source of this sequence is a man aged 50 or older with acute or convalescent COVID-19. This CDR3 is CATSRAGGANYGYTF. The CDR3 DNA reads as TGTGCCACCAGCAGAGCAGGGGGAGCCAACTATGGCTACACCTTC.